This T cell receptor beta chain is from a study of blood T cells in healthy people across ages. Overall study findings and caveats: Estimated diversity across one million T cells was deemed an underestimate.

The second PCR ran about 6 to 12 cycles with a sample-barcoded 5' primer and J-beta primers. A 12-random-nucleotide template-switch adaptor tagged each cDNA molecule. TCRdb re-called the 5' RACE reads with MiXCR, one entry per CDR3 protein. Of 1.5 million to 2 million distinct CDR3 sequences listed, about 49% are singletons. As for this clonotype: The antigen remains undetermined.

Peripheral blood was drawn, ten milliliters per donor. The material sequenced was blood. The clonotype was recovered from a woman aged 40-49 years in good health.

The CDR3 DNA follows: TGCAGTGCTAAGCTCCCCCCTAGCGGGGCGTCCTCCTACAATGAGCAGTTCTTC. It translates to CSAKLPPSGASSYNEQFF. This rearrangement joins TRBV20-1 to TRBJ2-1, with TRBD2 matching over 9 bases. The V and J ends lost 4 bases and 0 bases, in that order; junction bases with no gene match: 13. There are 18 residues in the CDR3. Germline V CDR1 and CDR2: DFQATT, SNEGSKA (reference sequence).